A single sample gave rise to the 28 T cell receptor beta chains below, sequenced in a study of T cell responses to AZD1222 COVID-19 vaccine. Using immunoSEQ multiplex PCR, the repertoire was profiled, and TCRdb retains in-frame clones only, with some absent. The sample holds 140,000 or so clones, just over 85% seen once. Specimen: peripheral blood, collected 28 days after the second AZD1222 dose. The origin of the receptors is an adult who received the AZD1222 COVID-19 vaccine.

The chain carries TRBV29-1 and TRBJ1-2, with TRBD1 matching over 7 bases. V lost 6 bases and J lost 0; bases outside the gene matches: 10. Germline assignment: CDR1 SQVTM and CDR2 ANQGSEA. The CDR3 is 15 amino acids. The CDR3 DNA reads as TGCAGCGTGCTCCGACAGGGAAAAACTAACTATGGCTACACCTTC. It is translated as CSVLRQGKTNYGYTF.

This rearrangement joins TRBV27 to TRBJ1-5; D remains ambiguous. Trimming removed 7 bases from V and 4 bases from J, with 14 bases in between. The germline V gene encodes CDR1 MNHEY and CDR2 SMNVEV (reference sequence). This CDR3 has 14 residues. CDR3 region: CASTQQGNNQPQHF. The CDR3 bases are TGTGCCAGCACCCAACAAGGTAATAATCAGCCCCAGCATTTT.

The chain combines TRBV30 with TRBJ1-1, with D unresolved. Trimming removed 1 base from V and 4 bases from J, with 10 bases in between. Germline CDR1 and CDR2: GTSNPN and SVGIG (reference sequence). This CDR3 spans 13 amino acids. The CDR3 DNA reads TGTGCCTGGAGTGCCTTACAGTTCACTGAAGCTTTCTTT. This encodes CAWSALQFTEAFF.

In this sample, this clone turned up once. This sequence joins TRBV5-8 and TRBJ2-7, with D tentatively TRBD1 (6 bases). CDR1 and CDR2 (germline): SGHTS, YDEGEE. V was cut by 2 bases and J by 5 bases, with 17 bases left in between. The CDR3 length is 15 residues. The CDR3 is CASSFEGQGWDEQYF. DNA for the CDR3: TGTGCCAGCAGCTTTGAGGGTCAGGGGTGGGACGAGCAGTACTTC.

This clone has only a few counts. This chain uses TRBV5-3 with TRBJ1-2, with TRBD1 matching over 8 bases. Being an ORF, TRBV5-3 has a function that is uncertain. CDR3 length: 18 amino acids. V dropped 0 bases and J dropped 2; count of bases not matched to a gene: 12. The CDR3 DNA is TGTGCCAGAAGCTTGGGGTGGACAGGGCAGGATCCGAACTATGGCTACACCTTC. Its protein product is CARSLGWTGQDPNYGYTF.

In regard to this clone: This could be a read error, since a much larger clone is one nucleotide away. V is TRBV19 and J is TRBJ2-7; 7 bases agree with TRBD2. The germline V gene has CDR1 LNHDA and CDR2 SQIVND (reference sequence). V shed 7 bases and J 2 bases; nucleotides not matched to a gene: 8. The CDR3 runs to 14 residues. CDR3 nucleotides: TGTGCCAGTAATATCGCTAGCGGAACCTACGAGCAGTACTTC. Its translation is CASNIASGTYEQYF.

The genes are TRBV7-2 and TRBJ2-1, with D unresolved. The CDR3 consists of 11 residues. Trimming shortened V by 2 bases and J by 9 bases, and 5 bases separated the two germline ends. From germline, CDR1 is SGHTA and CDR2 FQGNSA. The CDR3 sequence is CASSLRIEQFF. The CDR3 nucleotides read TGTGCCAGCAGCTTAAGGATTGAGCAGTTCTTC.

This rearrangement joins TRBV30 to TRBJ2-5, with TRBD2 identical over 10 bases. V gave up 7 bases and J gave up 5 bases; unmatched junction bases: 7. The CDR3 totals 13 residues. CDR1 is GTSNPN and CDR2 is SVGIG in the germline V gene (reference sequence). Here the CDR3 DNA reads TGTGCCTCCTCGGGACTAGCGTGGGAGACCCAGTACTTC. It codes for CASSGLAWETQYF.

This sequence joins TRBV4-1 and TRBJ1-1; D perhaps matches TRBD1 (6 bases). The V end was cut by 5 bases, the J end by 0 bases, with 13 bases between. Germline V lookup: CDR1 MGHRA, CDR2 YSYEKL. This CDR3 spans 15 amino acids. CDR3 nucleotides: TGCGCCAGCAGCACCAGCAGGGGCCTGAACACTGAAGCTTTCTTT. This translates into CASSTSRGLNTEAFF.

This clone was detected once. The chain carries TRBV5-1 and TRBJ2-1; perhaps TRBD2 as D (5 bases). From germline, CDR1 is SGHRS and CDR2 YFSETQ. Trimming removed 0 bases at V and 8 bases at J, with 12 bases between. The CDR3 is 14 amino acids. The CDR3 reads CASSLGSGSYEQFF. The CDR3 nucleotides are TGCGCCAGCAGCTTGGGTTCGGGAAGCTATGAGCAGTTCTTC.

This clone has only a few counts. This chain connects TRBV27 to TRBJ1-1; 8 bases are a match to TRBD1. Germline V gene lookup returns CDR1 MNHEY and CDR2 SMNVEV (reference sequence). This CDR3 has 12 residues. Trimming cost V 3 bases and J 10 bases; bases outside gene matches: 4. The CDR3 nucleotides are TGTGCCAGCAGTTTCACAGGGGGTAGAGCTTTCTTT. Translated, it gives CASSFTGGRAFF.

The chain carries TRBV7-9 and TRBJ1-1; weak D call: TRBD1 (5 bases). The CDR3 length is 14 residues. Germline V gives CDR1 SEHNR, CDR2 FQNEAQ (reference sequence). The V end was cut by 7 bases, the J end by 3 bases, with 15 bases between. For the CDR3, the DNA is TGTGCCAGCACCCTCTTTCAGGGTGACACTGAAGCTTTCTTT. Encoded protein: CASTLFQGDTEAFF. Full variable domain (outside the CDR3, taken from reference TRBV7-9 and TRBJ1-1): DTGVSQNPRHKITKRGQNVTFRCDPISEHNRLYWYRQTLGQGPEFLTYFQNEAQLEKSRLLSDRFSAERPKGSFSTLEIQRTEQGDSAMYLCASTLFQGDTEAFFGQGTRLTVV.

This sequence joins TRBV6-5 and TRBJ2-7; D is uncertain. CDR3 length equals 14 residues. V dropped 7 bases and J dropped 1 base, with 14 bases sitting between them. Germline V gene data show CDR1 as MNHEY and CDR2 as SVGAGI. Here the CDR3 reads CASMDDGYSYEQYF. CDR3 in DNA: TGTGCCAGCATGGATGACGGTTATTCCTACGAGCAGTACTTC.

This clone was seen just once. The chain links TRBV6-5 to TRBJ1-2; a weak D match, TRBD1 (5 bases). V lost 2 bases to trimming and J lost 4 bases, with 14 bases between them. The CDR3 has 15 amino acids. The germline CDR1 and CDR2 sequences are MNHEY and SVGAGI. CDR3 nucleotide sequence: TGTGCCAGCAGTTACCCCAGCGGGGGTATCTATGGCTACACCTTC. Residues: CASSYPSGGIYGYTF.

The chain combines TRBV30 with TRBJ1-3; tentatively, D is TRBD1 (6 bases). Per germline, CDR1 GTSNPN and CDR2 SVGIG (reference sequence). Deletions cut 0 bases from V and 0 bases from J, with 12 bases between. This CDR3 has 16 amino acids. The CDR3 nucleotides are TGTGCCTGGAGTGTAGGGGGATGGGGCTCTGGAAACACCATATATTTT. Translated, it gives CAWSVGGWGSGNTIYF.

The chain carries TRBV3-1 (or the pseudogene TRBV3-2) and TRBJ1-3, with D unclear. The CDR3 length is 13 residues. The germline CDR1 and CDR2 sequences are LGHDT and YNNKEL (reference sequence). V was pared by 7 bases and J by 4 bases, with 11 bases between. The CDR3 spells CASTPRIGNTIYF. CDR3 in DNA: TGTGCCAGCACCCCCCGTATCGGAAACACCATATATTTT.

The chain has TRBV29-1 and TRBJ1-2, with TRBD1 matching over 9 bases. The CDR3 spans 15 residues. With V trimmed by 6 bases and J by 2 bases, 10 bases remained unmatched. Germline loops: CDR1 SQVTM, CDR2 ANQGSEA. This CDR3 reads CSVEPDRGQNYGYTF. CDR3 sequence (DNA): TGCAGCGTCGAACCGGACAGGGGACAAAACTATGGCTACACCTTC.

CDR3 in amino acids: CASSVEGAGYGYTF. The CDR3 DNA sequence: TGTGCCAGCAGCGTAGAAGGGGCCGGCTATGGCTACACCTTC. V and J are TRBV9 and TRBJ1-2; maybe TRBD1 (5 bases). CDR1 is SGDLS, CDR2 YYNGEE, per germline. The ends were cut back, 0 bases at V and 4 bases at J, with 10 bases in the middle. The CDR3 is 14 amino acids.

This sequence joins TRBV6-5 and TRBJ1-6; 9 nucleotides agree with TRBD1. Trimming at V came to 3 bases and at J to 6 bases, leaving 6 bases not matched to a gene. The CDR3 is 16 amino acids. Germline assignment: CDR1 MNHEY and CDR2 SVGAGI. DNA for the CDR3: TGTGCCAGCAGTTATACAGGGGGCATTGCTAATTCACCCCTCCACTTT. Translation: CASSYTGGIANSPLHF.

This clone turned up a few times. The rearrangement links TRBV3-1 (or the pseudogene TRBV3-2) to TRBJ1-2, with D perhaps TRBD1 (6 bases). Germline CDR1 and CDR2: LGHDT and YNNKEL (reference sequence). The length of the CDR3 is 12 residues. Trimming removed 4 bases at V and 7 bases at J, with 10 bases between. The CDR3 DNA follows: TGTGCCAGCAGCCCGAACAGGGTTGGCTACACCTTC. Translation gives CASSPNRVGYTF.

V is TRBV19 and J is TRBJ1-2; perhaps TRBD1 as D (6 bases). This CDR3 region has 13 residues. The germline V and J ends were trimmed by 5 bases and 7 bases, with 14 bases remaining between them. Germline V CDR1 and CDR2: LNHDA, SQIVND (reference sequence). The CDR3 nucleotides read TGTGCCAGTAGTTTGGACAGAACGGTTGGCTACACCTTC. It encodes CASSLDRTVGYTF. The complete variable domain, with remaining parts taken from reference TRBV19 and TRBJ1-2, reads DGGITQSPKYLFRKEGQNVTLSCEQNLNHDAMYWYRQDPGQGLRLIYYSQIVNDFQKGDIAEGYSVSREKKESFPLTVTSAQKNPTAFYLCASSLDRTVGYTFGSGTRLTVV.

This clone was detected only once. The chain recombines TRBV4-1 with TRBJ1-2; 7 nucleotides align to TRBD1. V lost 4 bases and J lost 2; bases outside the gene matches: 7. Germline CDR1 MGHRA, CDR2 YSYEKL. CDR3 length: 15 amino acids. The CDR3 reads CASSRGTDKNYGYTF. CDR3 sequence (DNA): TGCGCCAGCAGCCGCGGGACAGACAAAAACTATGGCTACACCTTC.

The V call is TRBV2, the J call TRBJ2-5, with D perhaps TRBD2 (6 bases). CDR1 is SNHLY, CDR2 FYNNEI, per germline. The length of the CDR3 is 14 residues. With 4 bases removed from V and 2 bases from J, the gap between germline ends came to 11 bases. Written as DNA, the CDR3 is TGTGCCAGCAGTGTGCGGGGACTGCAAGAGACCCAGTACTTC. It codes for CASSVRGLQETQYF.

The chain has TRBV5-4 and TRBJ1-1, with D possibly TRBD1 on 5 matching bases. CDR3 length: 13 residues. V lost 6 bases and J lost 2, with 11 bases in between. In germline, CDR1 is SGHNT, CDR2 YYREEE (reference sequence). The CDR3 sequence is CASNLGENTEAFF. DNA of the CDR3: TGTGCCAGCAACCTGGGGGAAAACACTGAAGCTTTCTTT.

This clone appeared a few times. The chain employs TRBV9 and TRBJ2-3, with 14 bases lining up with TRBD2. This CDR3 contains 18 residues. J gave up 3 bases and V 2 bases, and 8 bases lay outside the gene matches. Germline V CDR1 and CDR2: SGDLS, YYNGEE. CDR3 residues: CASSVDTGTSGGTDTQYF. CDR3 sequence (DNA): TGTGCCAGCAGCGTCGACACAGGGACTAGCGGGGGTACAGATACGCAGTATTTT.

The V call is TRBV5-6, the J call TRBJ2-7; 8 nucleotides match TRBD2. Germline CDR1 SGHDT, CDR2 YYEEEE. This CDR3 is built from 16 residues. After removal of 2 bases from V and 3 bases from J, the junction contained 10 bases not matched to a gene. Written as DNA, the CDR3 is TGTGCCAGCAGCTTCTCCCTCGTAGCGGGGCTCTACGAGCAGTACTTC. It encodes CASSFSLVAGLYEQYF. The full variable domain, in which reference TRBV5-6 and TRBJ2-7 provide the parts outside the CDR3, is DAGVTQSPTHLIKTRGQQVTLRCSPKSGHDTVSWYQQALGQGPQFIFQYYEEEERQRGNFPDRFSGHQFPNYSSELNVNALLLGDSALYLCASSFSLVAGLYEQYFGPGTRLTVT.

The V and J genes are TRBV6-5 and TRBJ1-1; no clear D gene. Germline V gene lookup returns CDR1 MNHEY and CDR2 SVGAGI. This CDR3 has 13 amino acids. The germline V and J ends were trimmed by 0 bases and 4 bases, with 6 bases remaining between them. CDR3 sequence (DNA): TGTGCCAGCAGTTACTCGATGGGCACTGAAGCTTTCTTT. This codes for CASSYSMGTEAFF.

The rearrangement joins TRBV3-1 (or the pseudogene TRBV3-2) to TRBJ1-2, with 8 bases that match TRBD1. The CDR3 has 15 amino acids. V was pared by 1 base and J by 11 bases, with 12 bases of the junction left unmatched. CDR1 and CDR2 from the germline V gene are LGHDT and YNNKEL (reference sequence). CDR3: CASSQGEGQEFGYTF. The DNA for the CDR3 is TGTGCCAGCAGCCAAGGGGAGGGACAGGAGTTTGGTTACACCTTC.